The present TCR beta chain was sequenced within a study of CD8+ T cells in alopecia areata. Study results and caveats: Normal skin contains resident alphabeta T cells, and these are also sequenced in scalp samples. Across lesional scalp, and particularly alopecia totalis/universalis, clonality surpassed that of normal scalp. In patients, TCRs were shared less clearly than in mice, and HLA may possibly be involved.

Sorting separated CD4+ and CD8+ T cells out of PBMCs. On this clone itself: The antigen remains unidentified.

This CDR3 comprises 14 residues. The V gene lost 0 bases and the J gene lost 8 bases, with 11 bases spanning the gap. Germline CDR1 is MNHEY and CDR2 is SVGAGI. Once RNA had been extracted, it was reverse transcribed into cDNA to act as the sequencing template. Profiling relied on immunoSEQ multiplex PCR, and the TCRdb table lists in-frame clones only, not all of them. The sample records 95,000 to 120,000 clones, around 59% being singletons. The chain uses TRBV6-5 and TRBJ2-1; no definite D call. The specimen was CD8+ T cells sorted from blood. The receptor was isolated from a human donor in good health. The CDR3 sequence is CASSYSGCRDEQFF. The DNA for the CDR3 is TGTGCCAGCAGTTACTCGGGCTGCCGCGATGAGCAGTTCTTC.